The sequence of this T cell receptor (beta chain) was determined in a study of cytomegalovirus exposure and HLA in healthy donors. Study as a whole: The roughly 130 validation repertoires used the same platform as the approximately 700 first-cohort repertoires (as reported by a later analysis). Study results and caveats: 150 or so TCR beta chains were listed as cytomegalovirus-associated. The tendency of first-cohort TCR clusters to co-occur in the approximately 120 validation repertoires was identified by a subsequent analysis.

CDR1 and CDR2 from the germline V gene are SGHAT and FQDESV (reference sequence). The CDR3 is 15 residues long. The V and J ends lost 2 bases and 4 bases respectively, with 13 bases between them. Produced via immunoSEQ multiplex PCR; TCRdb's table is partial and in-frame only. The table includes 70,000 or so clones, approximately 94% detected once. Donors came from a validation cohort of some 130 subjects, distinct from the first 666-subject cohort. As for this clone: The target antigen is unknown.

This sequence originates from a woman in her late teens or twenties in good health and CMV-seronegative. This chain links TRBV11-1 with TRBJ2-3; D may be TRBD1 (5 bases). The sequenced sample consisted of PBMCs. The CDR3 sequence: CASSLKGFQPDTQYF. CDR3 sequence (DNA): TGTGCCAGCAGCTTAAAGGGGTTCCAGCCAGATACGCAGTATTTT.